The clone carrying this TCR beta chain was seen a few times. What it recognizes is unknown. Likely a read error: the CDR3 ends without its conserved phenylalanine or tryptophan. These data come from a study of neurological immune-mediated disorders. The unsorted libraries were made from 2 million PBMCs kept at -80 C. Germline loops: CDR1 SGHRS, CDR2 YFSETQ. The CDR3 is made up of 12 amino acids. Study-wide results and caveats: The study phylogenetically grouped the repertoires of 18 of 34 multiple sclerosis patients into one related-CDR3 cluster, a possible signature. None of the CDR3 amino acid sequences of expanded clones were shared across subjects, and this suggested private repertoires in all groups.

cDNA was made by 5'RACE with 10-nucleotide random UMIs. TCRdb re-called the 5' RACE reads with MiXCR, one entry per CDR3 protein. The sample lists 20,000 to 30,000 distinct CDR3 sequences, 2% to 2.5% occurring once. This rearrangement joins TRBV5-1 to TRBJ2-4; unclear D gene. The TCR comes from a woman in her fifties or sixties with multiple sclerosis. Source material: PBMCs. The CDR3 DNA reads TGCGCCACCCTGAAAGCCAAAAAAATTCAGTACTGC. Its translation: CATLKAKKIQYC.